This T cell receptor beta chain was sequenced during a study of shared clonotypes between healthy human individuals. General study findings and limits: The researchers took only blood, and tissue repertoires probably look different. In several donors, around 5% of naive CD4 clonotypes appeared in common. Shared clonotypes across all four donors exceeded non-shared ones in generation probability.

A CD45RA+ naive subset and a CD45RA-negative memory subset were split from CD4+ cells. V was shortened by 5 bases and J by 4 bases, with 7 bases between the two germline ends. The germline V gene encodes CDR1 SGHRS and CDR2 YFSETQ. This CDR3 spans 11 amino acids. This clone was detected once. The antigen remains unidentified. TCRdb keeps only in-frame clones here, not all; method: immunoSEQ multiplex PCR. The repertoire holds approximately 640,000 clones, with around 72% as singletons. This chain connects TRBV5-1 to TRBJ2-7; no clear D. This sequence was found in a woman in her 30s in good health. Sequencing was performed on memory CD4+ T cells sorted from blood. Subset denoted: CD45RA-negative fraction. CDR3 sequence: CASSSEYEQYF. The CDR3 nucleotides are TGCGCCAGCAGTTCTGAATACGAGCAGTACTTC.